Each of the 8 T cell receptor beta chains below was sequenced from the same sample in a study of T cell changes during pregnancy in multiple sclerosis (dated by TCRdb to about 2019). The method was the immunoSEQ multiplex PCR assay. TCRdb mirrors the immuneACCESS table, restricted to in-frame sequences. Some clones are absent from its copies; in checked studies, under half trace to an unresolved V gene, and the reason for the others is unknown. This sample gives roughly 41,000 clones in total; around 90% of them show up just once. Jointly, the top ten make up 6% to 7.5% of the sample. The source material was CD8+ T cells from peripheral blood mononuclear cells, sampled in the third trimester of pregnancy. The receptors were gathered from a female donor with multiple sclerosis, enrolled in a pregnancy study.

This clone was observed a handful of times. The CDR3 bases are TGCGCCAGCAGCTCAACCCTCGACAGGGGTAGTGAAAAACTGTTTTTT. Translation: CASSSTLDRGSEKLFF. This chain uses TRBV4-3 with TRBJ1-4; 8 nucleotides match TRBD1. The CDR3 runs 16 residues. Germline CDR1 reads LGHNA; CDR2 reads YSLEER. The J segment lost 7 bases and the V segment lost 5 bases, leaving 12 bases of the junction unmatched.

V usage is TRBV7-2 and J usage is TRBJ2-2, with TRBD1 identical over 7 bases. Looked up from germline, CDR1 is SGHTA and CDR2 is FQGNSA. This CDR3 is 15 amino acids long. With 5 bases clipped from V and 1 base from J, the junction kept 4 bases outside the gene matches. The CDR3 DNA is TGTGCCAGCAGCGTAGGGACAGAGAACACCGGGGAGCTGTTTTTT. Encoded protein: CASSVGTENTGELFF.

J is TRBJ2-2 and V is TRBV5-4; 7 nucleotides match TRBD2. CDR1 and CDR2 (germline): SGHNT, YYREEE (reference sequence). V trimming: 0 bases; J trimming: 6 bases; junction bases outside the gene matches: 5. The CDR3 runs to 15 residues. The CDR3 nucleotides read TGTGCCAGCAGCTTGGTTGGAGCGGGGCCCGGGGAGCTGTTTTTT. Protein: CASSLVGAGPGELFF.

The chain employs TRBV5-1 and TRBJ2-1; perhaps TRBD2 as D (6 bases). This CDR3 contains 14 residues. V lost 4 bases to trimming and J lost 8 bases, with 16 bases between them. Germline CDR1 SGHRS, CDR2 YFSETQ. The CDR3 DNA reads as TGCGCCAGCAGCCCTGGATCTGGAGGGTATGAGCAGTTCTTC. This translates into CASSPGSGGYEQFF.

The J gene is TRBJ2-3, the V gene TRBV5-1; TRBD1 might be the D (6 bases). The CDR3 has 16 residues. V was cut by 3 bases and J by 2 bases, with 16 bases left in between. The V gene's germline CDR1 is SGHRS and CDR2 YFSETQ. The CDR3 region has the DNA TGCGCCAGCAGCTCGATCGACAGGTCCGTCACAGATACGCAGTATTTT. This gives the protein CASSSIDRSVTDTQYF.

As regards this clone: This sample includes further DNA sequences coding for the same CDR3. This chain connects TRBV4-1 to TRBJ2-7; TRBD1 agrees at 9 bases. The germline V gene encodes CDR1 MGHRA and CDR2 YSYEKL. V shed 3 bases, J shed 4 bases, and the junction held 10 bases outside the gene matches. The CDR3 is 16 residues long. CDR3 protein: CASSQGPGQGTYEQYF. The CDR3 coding sequence is TGCGCCAGCAGCCAGGGTCCGGGACAGGGAACTTACGAGCAGTACTTC.

The chain recombines TRBV4-1 with TRBJ1-4; D ambiguous. This CDR3 region has 14 residues. V lost 4 bases, J lost 6 bases, and 12 bases lay in between. CDR1 is MGHRA, CDR2 YSYEKL, per germline. The CDR3 protein is CASSPRVQDEKLFF. CDR3 DNA: TGCGCCAGCAGCCCGCGTGTGCAGGATGAAAAACTGTTTTTT.

The chain recombines TRBV6-5 with TRBJ2-2; D is perhaps TRBD2 (6 bases). Germline-derived CDR1 and CDR2 are MNHEY and SVGAGI. Between the trimmed V and J ends, which lost 6 bases and 6 bases, there was a span of 17 bases. The CDR3 has 15 residues. The CDR3 region is CASSLLGGEAGELFF. Here the CDR3 DNA reads TGTGCCAGCAGCCTACTTGGTGGGGAGGCCGGGGAGCTGTTTTTT.